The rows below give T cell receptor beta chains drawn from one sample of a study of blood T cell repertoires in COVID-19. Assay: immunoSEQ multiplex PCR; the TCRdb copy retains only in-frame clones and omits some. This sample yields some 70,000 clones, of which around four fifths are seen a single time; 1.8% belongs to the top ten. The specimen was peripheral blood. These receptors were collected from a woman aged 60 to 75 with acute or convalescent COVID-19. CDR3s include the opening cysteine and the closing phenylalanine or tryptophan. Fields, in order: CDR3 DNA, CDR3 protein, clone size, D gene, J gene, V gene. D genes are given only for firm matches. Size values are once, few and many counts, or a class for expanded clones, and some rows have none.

TGCGCCAGCAGCTTTGGACACTCCTACGAGCAGTACTTC,CASSFGHSYEQYF,-,-,TRBJ2-7,TRBV5-1
TGTGCCAGCAGCTCCCGTTCGGCGGGAGGGCAAGAGCAGTACTTC,CASSSRSAGGQEQYF,once,TRBD2,TRBJ2-7,TRBV9
TGTGCCAGTAGTACGGACAGGGGCGGCGGCTACACCTTC,CASSTDRGGGYTF,-,TRBD1,TRBJ1-2,TRBV19
TGTGCCAGCAGCTTAGAGGGGGTCAACACTGAAGCTTTCTTT,CASSLEGVNTEAFF,-,-,TRBJ1-1,TRBV7-9
TGTGCCTGGAGTGGCCAGGGGACTAGCGGAGAGACCCAGTACTTC,CAWSGQGTSGETQYF,once,TRBD2,TRBJ2-5,TRBV30
TGTGCCAGCAGCAACGAACTAAGGGAGCAGTACTTC,CASSNELREQYF,once,-,TRBJ2-7,TRBV7-8
TGTGCCAGCAGTGAAGCTGCGTACGAGCAGTACTTC,CASSEAAYEQYF,-,-,TRBJ2-7,TRBV2
TGTGCCAGCATCGACGGACAGGGGGCAAAGGGTGAAAAACTGTTTTTT,CASIDGQGAKGEKLFF,-,TRBD1,TRBJ1-4,TRBV6-6
TGTGCCAGCAGTGTTGGGACAGGCAACTCTGGAAACACCATATATTTT,CASSVGTGNSGNTIYF,-,TRBD1,TRBJ1-3,TRBV2
TGCAGCGTTGGATGGGGCAGAAATGAAAAACTGTTTTTT,CSVGWGRNEKLFF,-,-,TRBJ1-4,TRBV29-1
TGCGCCAGCAGCTCCGGGAGCGTCTGGTCCGGCTACACCTTC,CASSSGSVWSGYTF,-,-,TRBJ1-2,TRBV5-1
TGTGCCAGCAGCCCTGACAGGGAGAATGAAAAACTGTTTTTT,CASSPDRENEKLFF,-,TRBD1,TRBJ1-4,TRBV7-2
TGTGCCAGCAGCTTCCGCCCCGGGACTAGCGGGACGGGATCAGGCACAGATACGCAGTATTTT,CASSFRPGTSGTGSGTDTQYF,medium-sized,-,TRBJ2-3,TRBV21-1
TGTGCCAGCAGGGAATGGAGTTATGGCTACACCTTC,CASREWSYGYTF,-,-,TRBJ1-2,TRBV28
TGTGCCAGCAGTTTAGAGAGGGGTAGGGGGCCCAGGTCGAACACCGGGGAGCTGTTTTTT,CASSLERGRGPRSNTGELFF,-,TRBD1,TRBJ2-2,TRBV27
TGTGCCAGTAACAAGGGGGTCCGCACAGATACGCAGTATTTT,CASNKGVRTDTQYF,-,-,TRBJ2-3,TRBV19
TGCGCCAGCAGCTGGAAGGACAGGACGAATTCACCCCTCCACTTT,CASSWKDRTNSPLHF,-,TRBD1,TRBJ1-6,TRBV5-1
TGTGCCAGCAGCGCGGCAGCTACTAACTATGGCTACACCTTC,CASSAAATNYGYTF,-,-,TRBJ1-2,TRBV6-5
TGTGCCACCAGCAGAACAGGGGGCTGGAATCAGCCCCAGCATTTT,CATSRTGGWNQPQHF,-,TRBD1,TRBJ1-5,TRBV15
TGTGCCAGCAGCGGCGGGACAGGGACCGAAAAACTGTTTTTT,CASSGGTGTEKLFF,-,TRBD1,TRBJ1-4,TRBV7-9
TGTGCCAGCAGTTCCAGGGAAGGGTCCCTTAACTATGGCTACACCTTC,CASSSREGSLNYGYTF,once,-,TRBJ1-2,TRBV6-5
TGTGCCAGCCTCAGGGGTGCTAACACTGAAGCTTTCTTT,CASLRGANTEAFF,-,-,TRBJ1-1,TRBV19
TGTGCCATCAGTGAGGGGGCGGGGTATGGCTACACCTTC,CAISEGAGYGYTF,-,-,TRBJ1-2,TRBV10-3
TGTGCCAGCAGCTACCGACGGGTTCACGAGCAGTACTTC,CASSYRRVHEQYF,few,-,TRBJ2-7,TRBV5-6
TGTGCCAGCAGTCCCCAGACAGGGTCGGGCTTGGAGCAGTACTTC,CASSPQTGSGLEQYF,-,TRBD1,TRBJ2-7,TRBV6-5
TGTGCCAGCAAAGCCGTGGAGACCCAGTACTTC,CASKAVETQYF,-,-,TRBJ2-5,TRBV6-5
TGTGCCAGTAGTATAGCACCTAGATCTCCTACAGATACGCAGTATTTT,CASSIAPRSPTDTQYF,-,-,TRBJ2-3,TRBV19
TGCGCCAGCAGCCAGGGGACTAGTGCTTACAATGAGCAGTTCTTC,CASSQGTSAYNEQFF,once,TRBD2,TRBJ2-1,TRBV4-1